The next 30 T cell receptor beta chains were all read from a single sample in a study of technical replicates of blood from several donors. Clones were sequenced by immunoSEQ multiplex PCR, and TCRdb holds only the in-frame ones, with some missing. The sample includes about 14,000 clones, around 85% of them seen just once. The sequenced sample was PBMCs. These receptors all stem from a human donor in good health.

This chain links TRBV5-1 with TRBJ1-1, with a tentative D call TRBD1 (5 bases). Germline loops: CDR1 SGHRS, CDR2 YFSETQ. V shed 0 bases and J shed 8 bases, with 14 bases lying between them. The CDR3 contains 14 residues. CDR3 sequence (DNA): TGCGCCAGCAGCTTGGGTGGGGGGATTCTGGAAGCTTTCTTT. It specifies CASSLGGGILEAFF.

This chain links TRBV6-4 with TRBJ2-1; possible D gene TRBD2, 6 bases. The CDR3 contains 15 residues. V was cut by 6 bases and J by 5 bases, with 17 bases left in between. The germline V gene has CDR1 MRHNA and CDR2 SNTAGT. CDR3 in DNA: TGTGCCAGCAGGGGACTCCCCAATTCTAACAATGAGCAGTTCTTC. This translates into CASRGLPNSNNEQFF.

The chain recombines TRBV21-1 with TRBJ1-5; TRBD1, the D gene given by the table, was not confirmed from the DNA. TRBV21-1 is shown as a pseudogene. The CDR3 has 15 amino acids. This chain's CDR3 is CASSKTGASNQPQHF. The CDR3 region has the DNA TGTGCCAGCAGCAAAACAGGGGCCAGCAATCAGCCCCAGCATTTT.

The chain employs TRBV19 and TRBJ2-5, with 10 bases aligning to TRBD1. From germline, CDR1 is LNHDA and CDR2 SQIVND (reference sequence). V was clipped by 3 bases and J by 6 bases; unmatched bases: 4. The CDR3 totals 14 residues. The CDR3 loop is CASSMTGGLQTQYF. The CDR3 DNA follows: TGTGCCAGTAGTATGACAGGGGGCTTACAGACCCAGTACTTC.

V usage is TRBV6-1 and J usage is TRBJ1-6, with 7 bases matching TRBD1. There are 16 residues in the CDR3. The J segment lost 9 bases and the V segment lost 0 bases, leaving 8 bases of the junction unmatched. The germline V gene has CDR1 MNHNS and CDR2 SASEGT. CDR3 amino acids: CASSEAEGAGGSPLHF. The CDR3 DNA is TGTGCCAGCAGTGAAGCGGAGGGGGCTGGTGGTTCACCCCTCCACTTT.

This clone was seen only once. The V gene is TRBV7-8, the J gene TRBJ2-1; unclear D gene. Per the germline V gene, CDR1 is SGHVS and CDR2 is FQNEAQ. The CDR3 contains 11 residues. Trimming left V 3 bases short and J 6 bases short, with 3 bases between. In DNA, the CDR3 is TGTGCCAGCAGCTTCATCAATGAGCAGTTCTTC. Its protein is CASSFINEQFF.

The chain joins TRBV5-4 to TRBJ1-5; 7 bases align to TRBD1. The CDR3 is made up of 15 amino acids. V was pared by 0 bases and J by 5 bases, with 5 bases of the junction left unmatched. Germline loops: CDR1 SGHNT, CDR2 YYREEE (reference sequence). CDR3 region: CASSLDPGTDQPQHF. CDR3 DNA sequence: TGTGCCAGCAGCTTGGACCCCGGGACAGATCAGCCCCAGCATTTT.

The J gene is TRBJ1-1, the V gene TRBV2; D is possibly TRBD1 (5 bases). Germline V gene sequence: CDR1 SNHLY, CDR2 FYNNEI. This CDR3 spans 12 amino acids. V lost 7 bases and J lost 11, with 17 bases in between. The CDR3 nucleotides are TGTGCCAGCACCCAGGAGGGGCCGCTTGCTTTCTTT. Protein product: CASTQEGPLAFF.

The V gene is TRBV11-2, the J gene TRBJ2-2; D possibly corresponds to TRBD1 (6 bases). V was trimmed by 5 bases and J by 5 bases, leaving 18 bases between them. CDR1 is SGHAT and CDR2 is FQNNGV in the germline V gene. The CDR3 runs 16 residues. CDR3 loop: CASSVTGFARTGELFF. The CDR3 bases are TGTGCCAGCAGCGTAACAGGGTTCGCGAGGACCGGGGAGCTGTTTTTT. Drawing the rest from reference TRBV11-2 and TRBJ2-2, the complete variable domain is EAGVAQSPRYKIIEKRQSVAFWCNPISGHATLYWYQQILGQGPKLLIQFQNNGVVDDSQLPKDRFSAERLKGVDSTLKIQPAKLEDSAVYLCASSVTGFARTGELFFGEGSRLTVL.

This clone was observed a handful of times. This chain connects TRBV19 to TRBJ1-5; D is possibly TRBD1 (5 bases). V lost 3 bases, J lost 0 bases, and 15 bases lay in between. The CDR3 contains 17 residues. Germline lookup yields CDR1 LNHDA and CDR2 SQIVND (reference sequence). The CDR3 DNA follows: TGTGCCAGTAGTATCCAGGACATACCTCATAGCAATCAGCCCCAGCATTTT. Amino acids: CASSIQDIPHSNQPQHF.

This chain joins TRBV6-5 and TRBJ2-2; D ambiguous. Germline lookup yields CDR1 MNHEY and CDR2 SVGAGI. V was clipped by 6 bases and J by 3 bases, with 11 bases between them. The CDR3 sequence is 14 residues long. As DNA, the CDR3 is TGTGCCAGCAGCCTGACATATGACACCGGGGAGCTGTTTTTT. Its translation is CASSLTYDTGELFF.

CDR3 bases: TGTGCCAGTAATCCAGGCAGGTATTACAATGAGCAGTTCTTC. Translation gives CASNPGRYYNEQFF. The chain joins TRBV19 to TRBJ2-1; no reliable D call. This CDR3 is built from 14 residues. Deletions cut 7 bases from V and 4 bases from J, with 14 bases between. The germline V gene encodes CDR1 LNHDA and CDR2 SQIVND (reference sequence).

In nucleotides, the CDR3 is TGTGCCAGCAGCAAAAAACAGGGTTTGTCTCACGAGCAGTACTTC. Encoded protein: CASSKKQGLSHEQYF. The V gene is TRBV7-8, the J gene TRBJ2-7, with a weak D call TRBD1 (6 bases). The V end was cut by 5 bases, the J end by 5 bases, with 19 bases between. The CDR3 loop spans 15 amino acids. CDR1 and CDR2 from the germline V gene are SGHVS and FQNEAQ.

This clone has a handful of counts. DNA of the CDR3: TGTGCAAGTCGCCTAACGGGTGGGAGCACTGAAGCTTTCTTT. The encoded protein is CASRLTGGSTEAFF. This chain connects TRBV12-2 to TRBJ1-1. TRBV12-2 is reported as a pseudogene. There are 14 residues in the CDR3.

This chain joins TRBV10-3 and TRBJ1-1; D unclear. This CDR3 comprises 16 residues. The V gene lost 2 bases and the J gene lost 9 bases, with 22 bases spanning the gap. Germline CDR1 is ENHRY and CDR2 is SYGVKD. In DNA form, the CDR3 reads TGTGCCATCAGTGAGGGTAGTAGGCAGCAGGCCAAAAAAGCTTTCTTT. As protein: CAISEGSRQQAKKAFF.

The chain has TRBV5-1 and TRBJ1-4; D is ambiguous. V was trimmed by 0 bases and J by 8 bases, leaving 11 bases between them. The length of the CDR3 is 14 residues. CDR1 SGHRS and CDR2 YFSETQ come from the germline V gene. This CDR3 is CASSLAGSGEKLFF. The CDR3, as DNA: TGCGCCAGCAGCTTGGCAGGTTCAGGAGAAAAACTGTTTTTT.

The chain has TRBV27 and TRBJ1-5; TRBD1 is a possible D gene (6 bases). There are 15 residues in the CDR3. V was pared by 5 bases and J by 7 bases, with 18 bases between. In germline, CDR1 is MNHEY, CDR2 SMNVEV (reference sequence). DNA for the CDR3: TGTGCCAGCAGTCCCACCGGGGGGGGCGCGCAGCCCCAGCATTTT. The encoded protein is CASSPTGGGAQPQHF.

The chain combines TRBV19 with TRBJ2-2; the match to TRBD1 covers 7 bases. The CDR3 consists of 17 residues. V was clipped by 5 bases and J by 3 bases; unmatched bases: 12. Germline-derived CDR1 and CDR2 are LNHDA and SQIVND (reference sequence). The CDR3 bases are TGTGCCAGTAGTCCTATCAAGGGGACAGAGGACACCGGGGAGCTGTTTTTT. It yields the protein CASSPIKGTEDTGELFF.

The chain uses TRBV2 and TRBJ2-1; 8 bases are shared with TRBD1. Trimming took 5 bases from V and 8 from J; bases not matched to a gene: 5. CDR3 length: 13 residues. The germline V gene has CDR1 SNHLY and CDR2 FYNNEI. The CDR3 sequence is CASSLDRGDEQFF. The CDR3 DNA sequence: TGTGCCAGCAGTTTAGACAGGGGCGATGAGCAGTTCTTC.

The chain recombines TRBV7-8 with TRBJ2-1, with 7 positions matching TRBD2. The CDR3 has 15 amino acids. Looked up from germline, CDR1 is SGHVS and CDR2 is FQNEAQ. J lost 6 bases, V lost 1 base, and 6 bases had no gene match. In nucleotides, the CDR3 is TGTGCCAGCAGCTTAGATGAGACTAGCATCAATGAGCAGTTCTTC. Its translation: CASSLDETSINEQFF.

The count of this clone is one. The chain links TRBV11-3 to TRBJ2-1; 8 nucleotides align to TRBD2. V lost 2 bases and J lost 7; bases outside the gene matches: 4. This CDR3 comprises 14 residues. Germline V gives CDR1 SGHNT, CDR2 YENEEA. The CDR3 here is CASSLSGSGNEQFF. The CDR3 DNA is TGTGCCAGCAGCTTAAGCGGGAGTGGTAATGAGCAGTTCTTC.

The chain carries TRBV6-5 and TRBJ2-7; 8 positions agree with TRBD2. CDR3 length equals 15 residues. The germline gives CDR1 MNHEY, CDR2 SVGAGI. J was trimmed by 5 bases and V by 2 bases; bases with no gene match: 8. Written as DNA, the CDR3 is TGTGCCAGCAGTTACAGCGGGAGCCGATCAAACGAGCAGTACTTC. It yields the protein CASSYSGSRSNEQYF.

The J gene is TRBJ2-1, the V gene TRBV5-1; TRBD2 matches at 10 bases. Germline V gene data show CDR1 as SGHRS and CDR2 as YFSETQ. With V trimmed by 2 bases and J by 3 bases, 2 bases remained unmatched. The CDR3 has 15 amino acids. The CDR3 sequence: CASSLTSGIYNEQFF. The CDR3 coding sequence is TGCGCCAGCAGCTTAACTAGCGGGATCTACAATGAGCAGTTCTTC.

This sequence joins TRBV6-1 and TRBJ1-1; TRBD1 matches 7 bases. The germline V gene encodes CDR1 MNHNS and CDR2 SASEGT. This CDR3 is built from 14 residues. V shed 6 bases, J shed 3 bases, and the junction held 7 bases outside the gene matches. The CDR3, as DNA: TGTGCCAGCAGCCTTACAGGGGCCTACACTGAAGCTTTCTTT. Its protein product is CASSLTGAYTEAFF.

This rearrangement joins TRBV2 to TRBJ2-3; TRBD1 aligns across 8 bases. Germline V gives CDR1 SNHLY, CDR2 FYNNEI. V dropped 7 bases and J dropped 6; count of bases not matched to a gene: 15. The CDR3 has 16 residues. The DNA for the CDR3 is TGTGCCAGCACCAACCAGGGGGCTAGGAATGGCGATACGCAGTATTTT. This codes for CASTNQGARNGDTQYF. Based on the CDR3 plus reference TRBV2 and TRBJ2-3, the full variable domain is EPEVTQTPSHQVTQMGQEVILRCVPISNHLYFYWYRQILGQKVEFLVSFYNNEISEKSEIFDDQFSVERPDGSNFTLKIRSTKLEDSAMYFCASTNQGARNGDTQYFGPGTRLTVL.

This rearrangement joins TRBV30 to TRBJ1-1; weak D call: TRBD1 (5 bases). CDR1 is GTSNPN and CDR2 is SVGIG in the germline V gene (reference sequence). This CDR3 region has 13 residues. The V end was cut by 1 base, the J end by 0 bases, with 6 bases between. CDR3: CAWSGQMNTEAFF. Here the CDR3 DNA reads TGTGCCTGGAGTGGACAGATGAACACTGAAGCTTTCTTT.

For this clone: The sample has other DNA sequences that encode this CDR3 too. The CDR3 coding sequence is TGTGCCAGCAGCCCGGGGCTAGCGGGATATGCGTACTTC. Its protein is CASSPGLAGYAYF. The J gene is TRBJ2-7, the V gene TRBV16; the match to TRBD2 covers 9 bases. The CDR3 spans 13 residues. Germline V lookup: CDR1 KGHSY, CDR2 FQNENV. V shed 4 bases, J shed 12 bases, and the junction held 10 bases outside the gene matches.

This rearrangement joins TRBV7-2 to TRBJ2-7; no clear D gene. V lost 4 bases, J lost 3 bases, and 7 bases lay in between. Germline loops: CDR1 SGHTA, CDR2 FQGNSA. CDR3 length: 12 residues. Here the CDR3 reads CASSSSFYEQYF. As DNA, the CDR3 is TGTGCCAGCAGCTCGTCTTTCTACGAGCAGTACTTC.

The CDR3 is CASSEMTSGNYEQYF. The DNA for the CDR3 is TGTGCCAGCAGCGAAATGACTAGCGGGAACTACGAGCAGTACTTC. This chain uses TRBV2 with TRBJ2-7; TRBD2 matches 11 bases. This CDR3 contains 15 residues. Germline assignment: CDR1 SNHLY and CDR2 FYNNEI. With V trimmed by 6 bases and J by 3 bases, 7 bases remained unmatched.

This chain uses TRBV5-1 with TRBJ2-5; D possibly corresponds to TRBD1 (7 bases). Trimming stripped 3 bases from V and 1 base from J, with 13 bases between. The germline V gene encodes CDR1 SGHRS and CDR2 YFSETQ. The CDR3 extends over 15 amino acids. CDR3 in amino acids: CASSWAGQSQETQYF. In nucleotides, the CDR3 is TGCGCCAGCAGCTGGGCGGGACAGTCCCAAGAGACCCAGTACTTC.